The 22 T cell receptor beta chains given below trace back to one sample, sequenced in a study of cytomegalovirus exposure and HLA in healthy donors. It was with 60 Vbeta and 13 Jbeta primers that the PCR ran. The assay was immunoSEQ multiplex PCR, and TCRdb's table has in-frame clones only and misses some. Of some 160,000 clones listed, roughly 70% are singletons. The material sequenced was PBMCs. These receptors originate from a woman between 40 and 50 years old in good health and CMV-seronegative.

In its sample, this clone was seen a few times. This chain joins TRBV7-6 and TRBJ2-3; 8 bases agree with TRBD1. J gave up 1 base and V 5 bases, and 20 bases lay outside the gene matches. Per the germline V gene, CDR1 is SGHVS and CDR2 is FNYEAQ. The CDR3 is 20 amino acids. DNA for the CDR3: TGTGCCAGCAGCCCCCCCCTAGACAGGGGTTTGGGCCGACGCACAGATACGCAGTATTTT. It specifies CASSPPLDRGLGRRTDTQYF.

The chain links TRBV28 to TRBJ2-7; D remains ambiguous. Trimming removed 7 bases from V and 7 bases from J, with 8 bases in between. Germline CDR1 MDHEN, CDR2 SYDVKM. This CDR3 is built from 10 residues. DNA for the CDR3: TGTGCCAGCAAACTCGGGGAGCAGTACTTC. Amino acids: CASKLGEQYF.

This sequence joins TRBV6-1 and TRBJ2-1; a possible D gene is TRBD2 (6 bases). Germline V CDR1 and CDR2: MNHNS, SASEGT. V lost 8 bases and J 3 bases, leaving 14 bases between the germline ends. This CDR3 has 14 amino acids. CDR3 residues: CASRQGLLYNEQFF. The CDR3 nucleotides are TGTGCCAGCCGCCAGGGACTTCTCTACAATGAGCAGTTCTTC.

This clone was seen only once. The V call is TRBV2, the J call TRBJ1-5, with 8 nucleotides matching TRBD1. Germline V lookup: CDR1 SNHLY, CDR2 FYNNEI. The CDR3 length is 14 residues. V shed 6 bases and J 6 bases; nucleotides not matched to a gene: 7. The CDR3, as DNA: TGTGCCAGCAGCTCCGGACAGGGCACTCAGCCCCAGCATTTT. Protein: CASSSGQGTQPQHF.

The chain combines TRBV5-6 with TRBJ2-2; possible D gene TRBD1, 5 bases. The CDR3 spans 14 residues. Germline loops: CDR1 SGHDT, CDR2 YYEEEE. The V and J ends lost 2 bases and 4 bases respectively, with 9 bases between them. CDR3 amino acids: CASSFVGATGELFF. The CDR3 DNA sequence: TGTGCCAGCAGCTTCGTAGGGGCCACCGGGGAGCTGTTTTTT.

The J gene is TRBJ2-7, the V gene TRBV28, with TRBD1 matching 7 bases. V shed 6 bases and J 0 bases; nucleotides not matched to a gene: 8. The CDR3 runs 15 residues. The germline gives CDR1 MDHEN, CDR2 SYDVKM. CDR3 protein: CASRQGQTSSYEQYF. The CDR3 DNA sequence: TGTGCCAGCAGGCAGGGACAGACCAGCTCCTACGAGCAGTACTTC.

This clone showed up just a few times. The chain joins TRBV6-5 to TRBJ2-1, with TRBD1 identical over 8 bases. CDR3 length equals 13 residues. Germline CDR1 MNHEY, CDR2 SVGAGI. The V gene end was trimmed by 4 bases and the J gene end by 8 bases; junction bases not matched to a gene: 4. CDR3 coding DNA: TGTGCCAGCAGTTGGGACAGGAACTATGAGCAGTTCTTC. This sequence encodes CASSWDRNYEQFF.

This clone has only a few counts. This chain uses TRBV6-1 with TRBJ1-1; D might be TRBD1 (5 bases). Per germline, CDR1 MNHNS and CDR2 SASEGT. V dropped 2 bases and J dropped 1 base, with 14 bases sitting between them. This CDR3 comprises 16 residues. In DNA, the CDR3 is TGTGCCAGCAGTGAATCTTTTAGGCAGGGGAACACTGAAGCTTTCTTT. It specifies CASSESFRQGNTEAFF.

The chain links TRBV6-5 to TRBJ2-3; D is uncertain. The CDR3 consists of 14 residues. V lost 7 bases to trimming and J lost 2 bases, with 13 bases between them. Germline V CDR1 and CDR2: MNHEY, SVGAGI. The CDR3 region is CASNEVRDTDTQYF. The CDR3, as DNA: TGTGCCAGCAACGAAGTGAGAGACACAGATACGCAGTATTTT.

The J gene is TRBJ2-7, the V gene TRBV6-1, with 9 bases identical to TRBD1. The CDR3 spans 14 residues. Trimming cost V 6 bases and J 1 base; bases outside gene matches: 4. Germline V gene sequence: CDR1 MNHNS, CDR2 SASEGT. The CDR3 loop is CASRGTGTSYEQYF. The CDR3 DNA sequence: TGTGCCAGCAGGGGGACAGGGACTTCCTACGAGCAGTACTTC.

The gene calls are TRBV27 and TRBJ2-7, with TRBD1 matching 7 bases. The V gene end was trimmed by 8 bases and the J gene end by 3 bases; junction bases not matched to a gene: 16. CDR1 MNHEY and CDR2 SMNVEV come from the germline V gene (reference sequence). This CDR3 comprises 16 residues. In DNA form, the CDR3 reads TGTGCCAGCCGTAGTTTCAGGGACAGTCTAGGCTACGAGCAGTACTTC. Translated, it gives CASRSFRDSLGYEQYF.

V usage is TRBV11-3 and J usage is TRBJ2-5; weak D call: TRBD2 (6 bases). V was trimmed by 5 bases and J by 1 base, leaving 11 bases between them. Germline CDR1 SGHNT, CDR2 YENEEA. This CDR3 region has 14 residues. CDR3 bases: TGTGCCAGCAGCCCGGGGGACTCCCAAGAGACCCAGTACTTC. Protein product: CASSPGDSQETQYF.

On this clone itself: One end of the junction is discordant with germline, which a read error may explain. V is TRBV7-9 and J is TRBJ1-4; D might be TRBD1 (5 bases). From germline, CDR1 is SEHNR and CDR2 FQNEAQ (reference sequence). The CDR3 extends over 12 amino acids. CDR3 DNA sequence: TGTTCCAGCAGCTTAGACAGCCCCTCACTGTTTTTT. Translating it yields CSSSLDSPSLFF.

The chain combines TRBV6-5 with TRBJ1-6; D is perhaps TRBD1 (6 bases). Per germline, CDR1 MNHEY and CDR2 SVGAGI. The CDR3 runs to 15 residues. The V and J ends lost 0 bases and 10 bases respectively, with 13 bases between them. The CDR3 DNA is TGTGCCAGCAGTTACTCGGCGGAGGGGGGGTCACCCCTCCACTTT. Encoded protein: CASSYSAEGGSPLHF.

This rearrangement joins TRBV18 to TRBJ2-3; D possibly corresponds to TRBD2 (6 bases). CDR3 length: 17 amino acids. Germline CDR1 reads KGHSH; CDR2 reads LQKENI. The V end was cut by 2 bases, the J end by 1 base, with 16 bases between. DNA for the CDR3: TGTGCCAGCTCACCAAAACCCCCGGGAGTGGGCACAGATACGCAGTATTTT. The encoded protein is CASSPKPPGVGTDTQYF.

This chain links TRBV11-1 with TRBJ2-7, with D hard to call. Germline V gives CDR1 SGHAT, CDR2 FQDESV (reference sequence). The CDR3 has 14 amino acids. V lost 1 base and J 5 bases, leaving 12 bases between the germline ends. CDR3 region: CASSLDVLVDEQYF. CDR3 DNA: TGTGCCAGCAGCTTAGACGTGCTAGTAGACGAGCAGTACTTC.

Worth noting for this clone: An end of the junction differs from the germline gene, which may be a read error. This chain links TRBV7-9 with TRBJ1-4, with D unclear. Per the germline V gene, CDR1 is SEHNR and CDR2 is FQNEAQ (reference sequence). This CDR3 comprises 15 residues. The CDR3 region has the DNA TGTTCCAGCAGCTTAGCAGGTCTACAGAATGAAAAACTGTTTTTT. This translates into CSSSLAGLQNEKLFF. The full variable domain, in which reference TRBV7-9 and TRBJ1-4 provide the parts outside the CDR3, is DTGVSQNPRHKITKRGQNVTFRCDPISEHNRLYWYRQTLGQGPEFLTYFQNEAQLEKSRLLSDRFSAERPKGSFSTLEIQRTEQGDSAMYLCSSSLAGLQNEKLFFGSGTQLSVL.

This clone occurred a few times. One junction end does not reproduce the germline sequence, and a read error may be involved. V and J are TRBV18 and TRBJ2-7; 9 positions match TRBD1. CDR1 and CDR2 (germline): KGHSH, LQKENI. This CDR3 spans 15 amino acids. The CDR3 here is CASSPQGAVSYEQYF. CDR3 in DNA: TGTGCCAGCTCCCCACAGGGGGCGGTGTCCTACGAGCAGTACTTC.

This clone showed up just a few times. The rearrangement joins TRBV7-9 to TRBJ2-1; no definite D call. V dropped 5 bases and J dropped 2 bases, with 13 bases sitting between them. The germline V gene has CDR1 SEHNR and CDR2 FQNEAQ (reference sequence). The length of the CDR3 is 15 residues. CDR3 DNA sequence: TGTGCCAGCAGCCCCCGCCGGAGCACCTACAATGAGCAGTTCTTC. This encodes CASSPRRSTYNEQFF.

V usage is TRBV5-5 and J usage is TRBJ2-2; 8 bases are a match to TRBD1. The CDR3 is 16 amino acids. The germline CDR1 and CDR2 sequences are SGHKS and YYEKEE (reference sequence). V lost 0 bases to trimming and J lost 4 bases; unmatched junction nucleotides: 5. CDR3: CASSLGPGGSTGELFF. CDR3 DNA: TGTGCCAGCAGCTTGGGTCCAGGGGGCAGCACCGGGGAGCTGTTTTTT.

This clone has just a few counts. The J gene is TRBJ1-2, the V gene TRBV28; 11 nucleotides agree with TRBD1. Trimming at V came to 6 bases and at J to 4 bases, leaving 4 bases not matched to a gene. The CDR3 has 14 amino acids. Germline CDR1 is MDHEN and CDR2 is SYDVKM. The CDR3: CASRSGQGGYGYTF. CDR3 DNA: TGTGCCAGCAGATCGGGACAGGGGGGCTATGGCTACACCTTC.

J is TRBJ1-1 and V is TRBV28; no firm D call. The CDR3 spans 14 residues. Trimming took 3 bases from V and 11 from J, leaving 19 bases between them. Germline CDR1 reads MDHEN; CDR2 reads SYDVKM. As DNA, the CDR3 is TGTGCCAGCAGTTTCCACCCTAAAGGGAGGGCGGCTTTCTTT. Its translation: CASSFHPKGRAAFF.